A few counts support the clone carrying this TCR beta chain. Its cognate antigen is unknown. Time point of the sample: patch test 3, about 24 weeks after DPC sensitization. Treatment specified: therapeutic diphenylcyclopropenone sensitization with weekly scalp DPC. Donors were 18 to 70-year-old alopecia patients suitable for DPC. This sample is drawn from a study of human T cells and chemical hapten exposure. The CDR3 contains 14 residues. V was pared by 0 bases and J by 8 bases, with 4 bases of the junction left unmatched. Within the library, unique molecular identifiers were attached to each individual cDNA molecule. TCRdb fed the RACE reads into MiXCR, producing one record per CDR3 protein. The table shows 90,000 to 140,000 distinct CDR3 sequences, with approximately 36% occurring only once. Broader study findings: Against controls, expanded TCRs gave rise to significantly more large CDR3 similarity clusters. Following DPC sensitization, TCRs present above 1 in 1000 frequency showed no change.

The sequences come from whole blood, collected in connection with sensitization to the hapten diphenylcyclopropenone (DPC). This rearrangement joins TRBV12-3 or TRBV12-4 to TRBJ2-1; 7 nucleotides match TRBD2. This TCR derives from a man aged 40-49 years with alopecia areata. Some clones in this sample may be carry-over from other donors' samples. CDR3 region: CASSLAGGPYEQFF. In nucleotides, the CDR3 is TGTGCCAGCAGTTTAGCGGGAGGGCCGTATGAGCAGTTCTTC.